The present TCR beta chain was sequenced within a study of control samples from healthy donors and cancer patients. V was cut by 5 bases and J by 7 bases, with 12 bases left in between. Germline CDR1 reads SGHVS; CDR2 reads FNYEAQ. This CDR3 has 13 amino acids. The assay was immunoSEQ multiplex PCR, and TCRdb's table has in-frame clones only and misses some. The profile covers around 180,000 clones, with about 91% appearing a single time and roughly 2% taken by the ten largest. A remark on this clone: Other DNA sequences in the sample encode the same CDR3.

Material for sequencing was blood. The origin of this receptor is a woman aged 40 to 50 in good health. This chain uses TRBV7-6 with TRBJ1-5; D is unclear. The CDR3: CASSPGGGQPQHF. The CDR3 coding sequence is TGTGCCAGCAGCCCCGGAGGTGGCCAGCCCCAGCATTTT.